The next 21 T cell receptor beta chains were all read from a single sample in a study of identical twins. TCRdb independently ran MiXCR on the 5' RACE reads; one entry per CDR3 protein. In the table there are 690,000 or so distinct CDR3 sequences, roughly 6.2% of which are singletons. The material sequenced was naive T cells sorted from blood. The receptors here all came from a man aged 18 to 29 in good health.

This clonotype was recorded a few times. J is TRBJ2-1 and V is TRBV20-1; possibly TRBD2 for D (6 bases). The CDR3 contains 15 residues. V lost 6 bases to trimming and J lost 3 bases, with 18 bases between them. The germline CDR1 and CDR2 sequences are DFQATT and SNEGSKA (reference sequence). CDR3 protein: CSALFPFGSYNEQFF. The CDR3 nucleotides are TGCAGTGCCTTGTTCCCCTTCGGGAGCTACAATGAGCAGTTCTTC.

In this sample, this clonotype turned up many times. The chain combines TRBV20-1 with TRBJ2-1; weak D call: TRBD2 (5 bases). This CDR3 spans 14 amino acids. CDR1 is DFQATT, CDR2 SNEGSKA, per germline (reference sequence). V was trimmed by 2 bases and J by 1 base, leaving 9 bases between them. CDR3 region: CSARLGGSYNEQFF. Here the CDR3 DNA reads TGCAGTGCTAGACTCGGAGGATCCTACAATGAGCAGTTCTTC.

This clonotype was found many times. The chain recombines TRBV4-3 with TRBJ2-3, with a tentative D call TRBD2 (5 bases). The germline CDR1 and CDR2 sequences are LGHNA and YSLEER. The CDR3 has 15 residues. Trimming pared 0 bases from V and 6 bases from J, leaving 13 bases between. This CDR3 reads CASSQDLGIGDTQYF. CDR3 sequence (DNA): TGCGCCAGCAGCCAAGATCTCGGGATTGGGGATACGCAGTATTTT.

The CDR3 region has the DNA TGTGCCAGCAGCTACAGAAGGACAGGGTTAAGCAATGAGCAGTTCTTC. Its translation: CASSYRRTGLSNEQFF. The chain employs TRBV5-6 and TRBJ2-1; 8 bases are shared with TRBD1. Germline V CDR1 and CDR2: SGHDT, YYEEEE. The CDR3 is made up of 16 amino acids. V shed 3 bases and J 6 bases; nucleotides not matched to a gene: 11.

This clonotype came up many times. This chain uses TRBV9 with TRBJ2-7; D unresolved. Trimming pared 0 bases from V and 3 bases from J, leaving 10 bases between. Germline values: CDR1 SGDLS, CDR2 YYNGEE. This CDR3 spans 14 amino acids. The CDR3 bases are TGTGCCAGCAGCGTAGGTGGGTCTGGCTACGAGCAGTACTTC. Translation: CASSVGGSGYEQYF.

This clonotype was observed at least ten times. At one end, the junction sequence differs from germline, possibly due to a read error. V gene TRBV29-1 combines with J gene TRBJ1-1; 11 nucleotides align to TRBD1. This CDR3 region has 12 residues. Per germline, CDR1 SQVTM and CDR2 ANQGSEA. DNA for the CDR3: TGCAGCGGGGACAGGGGGAACGCTGAAGCTTTCTTT. Encoded protein: CSGDRGNAEAFF.

This clonotype was observed at least ten times. This rearrangement joins TRBV20-1 to TRBJ2-1; TRBD1 agrees at 8 bases. This CDR3 region has 16 residues. CDR1 and CDR2 (germline): DFQATT, SNEGSKA (reference sequence). V dropped 6 bases and J dropped 1; count of bases not matched to a gene: 11. CDR3 nucleotides: TGCAGTGCAGGGTCCGGGACAGGATTTTCCTACAATGAGCAGTTCTTC. Residues: CSAGSGTGFSYNEQFF.

This clonotype was counted many times. The chain recombines TRBV20-1 with TRBJ2-1, with 11 bases lining up with TRBD2. Germline CDR1 is DFQATT and CDR2 is SNEGSKA (reference sequence). The CDR3 is 13 residues long. Trimming cost V 5 bases and J 10 bases; bases outside gene matches: 7. The CDR3 is CSARSGRAGEQFF. CDR3 DNA: TGCAGTGCTCGTAGCGGGAGGGCCGGAGAGCAGTTCTTC.

This clonotype came up many times. V gene TRBV5-6 combines with J gene TRBJ2-1, with 8 bases lining up with TRBD2. The V gene end was trimmed by 5 bases and the J gene end by 7 bases; junction bases not matched to a gene: 8. Germline loops: CDR1 SGHDT, CDR2 YYEEEE. This CDR3 has 14 residues. The CDR3 bases are TGTGCCAGCAGTCAGCGGGAGATGAGGAATGAGCAGTTCTTC. Translated, it gives CASSQREMRNEQFF.

This clonotype was seen more than once but under ten times. CDR3 sequence (DNA): TGTGCCACCAGCGGAACAGATACGCAGTATTTT. Amino acids: CATSGTDTQYF. The J gene is TRBJ2-3, the V gene TRBV24-1; D is ambiguous. This CDR3 is built from 11 residues. The ends were cut back, 7 bases at V and 3 bases at J, with 4 bases in the middle. CDR1 KGHDR and CDR2 SFDVKD come from the germline V gene.

The DNA for the CDR3 is TGTGCCAGCAGCACACCAAGGGTAGAGACCCTCTTGGGCGAGCAGTACGTC. Translation: CASSTPRVETLLGEQYV. The V gene is TRBV14, the J gene TRBJ2-7; D gene uncertain. Germline loops: CDR1 SGHDN, CDR2 FVKESK. V lost 5 bases and J lost 6, with 26 bases in between. The CDR3 totals 17 residues.

This clonotype was recorded a few times. CDR3 coding DNA: TGTGCCAGCAATTCCTTACAGGGGGTTTACACTGAAGCTTTCTTT. Amino acid sequence: CASNSLQGVYTEAFF. The chain carries TRBV2 and TRBJ1-1; TRBD1 agrees at 8 bases. V was clipped by 7 bases and J by 3 bases; unmatched bases: 10. The CDR3 covers 15 residues. Per the germline V gene, CDR1 is SNHLY and CDR2 is FYNNEI.

At least ten counts were recorded for this clonotype. This chain uses TRBV3-1 with TRBJ1-1, with a tentative D call TRBD1 (5 bases). Trimming took off 0 bases at V and 4 bases at J, with 12 bases between the two ends. Germline V CDR1 and CDR2: LGHDT, YNNKEL (reference sequence). The CDR3 spans 15 residues. The CDR3 DNA reads TGTGCCAGCAGCCAAGATCCGGGCAGGGTCACTGAAGCTTTCTTT. Residues: CASSQDPGRVTEAFF.

This clonotype was found a few times. This chain links TRBV20-1 with TRBJ2-1, with a tentative D call TRBD2 (6 bases). The CDR3 covers 16 residues. Between the trimmed V and J ends, which lost 1 base and 4 bases, there was a span of 17 bases. Germline CDR1 DFQATT, CDR2 SNEGSKA (reference sequence). The CDR3 sequence is CSARARDLLNYNEQFF. The DNA for the CDR3 is TGCAGTGCTAGAGCTCGGGACTTACTGAATTACAATGAGCAGTTCTTC.

The chain employs TRBV5-1 and TRBJ1-5; D may be TRBD1 (5 bases). Germline lookup yields CDR1 SGHRS and CDR2 YFSETQ. The V gene lost 3 bases and the J gene lost 9 bases, with 10 bases spanning the gap. This CDR3 comprises 12 residues. The CDR3 DNA is TGCGCCAGCAGCTATCAGGGCCCGCCCCAGCATTTT. Its protein product is CASSYQGPPQHF.

This clonotype came up many times. This sequence joins TRBV6-2 or TRBV6-3 and TRBJ2-7; D is perhaps TRBD2 (5 bases). The V gene's germline CDR1 is MNHEY and CDR2 SVGEGT. Deletions cut 2 bases from V and 2 bases from J, with 13 bases between. The CDR3 spans 15 residues. The CDR3 loop reads CASSYALRRAYEQYF. The CDR3 bases are TGTGCCAGCAGTTACGCCCTCAGGCGGGCCTACGAGCAGTACTTC.

This clonotype came up many times. The rearrangement uses TRBV6-6 and TRBJ2-2; TRBD1 or TRBD2 may be the D gene (5 bases each). The CDR3 loop spans 13 amino acids. V lost 7 bases and J lost 3, with 9 bases in between. Germline CDR1 MNHNY, CDR2 SVGAGI (reference sequence). In nucleotides, the CDR3 is TGTGCCAGCAAGGGGACGGACACCGGGGAGCTGTTTTTT. Translated: CASKGTDTGELFF.

This clonotype turned up a few times. The genes are TRBV2 and TRBJ2-1, with 8 bases aligning to TRBD1. The CDR3 sequence is 15 residues long. Germline V gives CDR1 SNHLY, CDR2 FYNNEI. The V and J ends lost 5 bases and 2 bases, in that order; junction bases with no gene match: 5. The CDR3 is CASSQTGVTYNEQFF. DNA of the CDR3: TGTGCCAGCAGTCAGACAGGGGTTACCTACAATGAGCAGTTCTTC.

The table lists this clonotype with many counts. The chain is built from TRBV10-3 and TRBJ2-1; tentative D call: TRBD1 (5 bases). This CDR3 contains 16 residues. Deletions cut 0 bases from V and 2 bases from J, with 11 bases between. Germline values: CDR1 ENHRY, CDR2 SYGVKD. The CDR3 DNA reads TGTGCCATCAGTGAGTCGGAAGACAGACCCTACAATGAGCAGTTCTTC. This sequence encodes CAISESEDRPYNEQFF.

This clonotype turned up a few times. The J gene is TRBJ2-2, the V gene TRBV28; no clear D. Trimming took 1 base from V and 6 from J, leaving 6 bases between them. Germline assignment: CDR1 MDHEN and CDR2 SYDVKM. The CDR3 sequence is 13 residues long. CDR3 loop: CASSLFLAGELFF. CDR3 nucleotide sequence: TGTGCCAGCAGTTTATTCCTTGCCGGGGAGCTGTTTTTT.

The table lists this clonotype with many counts. The J gene is TRBJ2-3, the V gene TRBV27; D is possibly TRBD2 (6 bases). The CDR3 sequence is 15 residues long. Germline V gene data show CDR1 as MNHEY and CDR2 as SMNVEV (reference sequence). V lost 1 base and J lost 4, with 12 bases in between. The CDR3: CASSLWASVSDTQYF. In DNA, the CDR3 is TGTGCCAGCAGTTTATGGGCTAGCGTTTCAGATACGCAGTATTTT.